This section outlines one T cell receptor (beta chain) sequence together with its context. This specimen belongs to a study of blood T cell repertoires in COVID-19. Sequencing was performed with immunoSEQ multiplex PCR; in TCRdb, only in-frame clones are kept and a portion is missing. The data show about 190,000 clones, 80% to 85% seen once. Germline assignment: CDR1 LNHDA and CDR2 SQIVND (reference sequence). The CDR3 sequence is 17 residues long. Trimming took 3 bases from V and 5 from J, leaving 20 bases between them. The source material was peripheral blood. V usage is TRBV19 and J usage is TRBJ1-5; maybe TRBD1 (6 bases). This clonotype originated in a woman in her forties with acute or convalescent COVID-19. The CDR3 region is CASSMGMKGELDQPQHF. The CDR3 DNA reads as TGTGCCAGTAGTATGGGGATGAAGGGGGAATTGGATCAGCCCCAGCATTTT.